Below are 30 T cell receptor beta chains sequenced from a single sample in a study of human T cells and chemical hapten exposure. TCRdb re-analysed the RACE reads in MiXCR, keeping a single row per CDR3 protein. The table shows under 60,000 distinct CDR3 sequences, with 11% occurring only once. The time point here: patch test 1, 2 weeks after DPC sensitization. Treatment given: therapeutic diphenylcyclopropenone sensitization with weekly scalp DPC. Unseparated into fractions, whole blood served as the source from which total RNA was extracted. The specimen comprised whole blood, sampled in connection with sensitization to the hapten diphenylcyclopropenone (DPC). These TCRs come from a woman in her thirties or forties with alopecia areata. Some clones in this sample may be carry-over from other donors' samples.

This clonotype occurred many times. This chain joins TRBV7-9 and TRBJ2-5, with TRBD2 matching 7 bases. J lost 2 bases, V lost 6 bases, and 6 bases had no gene match. The germline V gene encodes CDR1 SEHNR and CDR2 FQNEAQ (reference sequence). CDR3 size: 14 residues. The chain's CDR3 is CASRPAGIQETQYF. The CDR3 DNA follows: TGTGCCAGCAGGCCAGCGGGAATTCAAGAGACCCAGTACTTC. Full variable domain (remainder filled in from reference TRBV7-9 and TRBJ2-5): DTGVSQNPRHKITKRGQNVTFRCDPISEHNRLYWYRQTLGQGPEFLTYFQNEAQLEKSRLLSDRFSAERPKGSFSTLEIQRTEQGDSAMYLCASRPAGIQETQYFGPGTRLLVL.

This chain connects TRBV7-9 to TRBJ1-2, with D hard to call. In germline, CDR1 is SEHNR, CDR2 FQNEAQ (reference sequence). This CDR3 region has 15 residues. V lost 3 bases, J lost 4 bases, and 15 bases lay in between. In nucleotides, the CDR3 is TGTGCCAGCAGCTTCGATCCTGGGAAGAGCTATGGCTACACCTTC. It specifies CASSFDPGKSYGYTF.

A few counts support this clonotype. CDR3 loop: CASSFLAGGRFGELFF. CDR3 coding DNA: TGTGCCAGCAGCTTCCTAGCGGGGGGCCGGTTCGGGGAGCTGTTTTTT. The V and J genes are TRBV7-2 and TRBJ2-2, with 11 bases aligning to TRBD2. CDR3 size: 16 residues. Germline CDR1 SGHTA, CDR2 FQGNSA. Trimming took 3 bases from V and 7 from J; bases not matched to a gene: 7.

This clonotype was counted many times. The rearrangement joins TRBV3-1 to TRBJ1-1; tentative D call: TRBD1 (6 bases). The CDR3 is 17 amino acids. Trimming removed 0 bases from V and 1 base from J, with 15 bases in between. The germline gives CDR1 LGHDT, CDR2 YNNKEL (reference sequence). Written as DNA, the CDR3 is TGTGCCAGCAGCCAAGATTGGGGGGCCCCGGCGAACACTGAAGCTTTCTTT. This codes for CASSQDWGAPANTEAFF.

This clonotype was detected only a few times. The gene calls are TRBV20-1 and TRBJ1-2; no clear D gene. The CDR3 extends over 17 amino acids. Trimming took off 5 bases at V and 4 bases at J, with 26 bases between the two ends. CDR1 DFQATT and CDR2 SNEGSKA come from the germline V gene (reference sequence). The CDR3 sequence is CSAYLPGLGNVSYGYTF. In DNA, the CDR3 is TGCAGTGCTTACCTTCCGGGTTTAGGAAACGTGAGCTATGGCTACACCTTC.

This clonotype appeared a few times. CDR3 amino acids: CASSALHQETQYF. CDR3 bases: TGTGCCAGCAGCGCCCTACACCAAGAGACCCAGTACTTC. The chain uses TRBV7-2 and TRBJ2-5; D is undetermined. Germline assignment: CDR1 SGHTA and CDR2 FQGNSA. The V gene lost 5 bases and the J gene lost 0 bases, with 7 bases spanning the gap. The CDR3 contains 13 residues.

This clonotype occurred many times. V and J are TRBV5-3 and TRBJ1-4; the D is unclear. TRBV5-3 is an ORF, with its function uncertain. V was pared by 5 bases and J by 7 bases, with 9 bases between. The CDR3 contains 12 residues. DNA for the CDR3: TGTGCCAGAAGGGGGAGAGGTGAAAAACTGTTTTTT. Translating gives CARRGRGEKLFF.

This clonotype was detected only a few times. The CDR3 protein is CASSSTGVRTDTQYF. The CDR3, as DNA: TGTGCCAGCAGCTCGACAGGGGTACGCACAGATACGCAGTATTTT. The chain combines TRBV7-6 with TRBJ2-3; 8 bases fit TRBD1. This CDR3 has 15 residues. Germline assignment: CDR1 SGHVS and CDR2 FNYEAQ. V lost 4 bases and J lost 1; bases outside the gene matches: 4.

This clonotype was seen more than once but under ten times. The chain carries TRBV29-1 and TRBJ2-7; 11 bases agree with TRBD2. J was trimmed by 3 bases and V by 4 bases; bases with no gene match: 5. Germline CDR1 is SQVTM and CDR2 is ANQGSEA. There are 14 residues in the CDR3. The CDR3 nucleotides read TGCAGCGTTGTTCTAGCGGGGGGATTCTACGAGCAGTACTTC. Translation gives CSVVLAGGFYEQYF.

The V call is TRBV18, the J call TRBJ1-1; possibly TRBD1 for D (6 bases). This CDR3 comprises 13 residues. The germline V gene encodes CDR1 KGHSH and CDR2 LQKENI. The V and J ends lost 8 bases and 1 base respectively, with 11 bases between them. CDR3 sequence: CASRTTGNTEAFF. The CDR3 DNA is TGTGCCAGCCGCACGACAGGGAACACTGAAGCTTTCTTT.

This rearrangement joins TRBV10-3 to TRBJ2-5, with 8 nucleotides matching TRBD1. The germline V gene encodes CDR1 ENHRY and CDR2 SYGVKD. The CDR3 is made up of 14 amino acids. Trimming took 3 bases from V and 3 from J; bases not matched to a gene: 3. This chain's CDR3 is CAISEPTGEETQYF. The DNA of the CDR3 is TGTGCCATCAGTGAACCGACAGGGGAAGAGACCCAGTACTTC.

This clonotype was recorded at least ten times. The V gene is TRBV6-5, the J gene TRBJ1-5, with 10 bases lining up with TRBD1. This CDR3 has 13 residues. The ends lost 6 bases at V and 6 bases at J; junction bases unmatched: 2. In germline, CDR1 is MNHEY, CDR2 SVGAGI. The CDR3 sequence: CASRRTGGQPQHF. DNA for the CDR3: TGTGCCAGCAGGCGGACAGGGGGTCAGCCCCAGCATTTT.

The chain carries TRBV6-2 or TRBV6-3 and TRBJ2-3; 8 bases match TRBD1. Germline CDR1 reads MNHEY; CDR2 reads SVGEGT. V lost 2 bases to trimming and J lost 0 bases; unmatched junction nucleotides: 4. This CDR3 contains 16 residues. In DNA form, the CDR3 reads TGTGCCAGCAGTTACACGGACAGGGAGAGCACAGATACGCAGTATTTT. Translation gives CASSYTDRESTDTQYF.

Ten or more counts support this clonotype. The chain combines TRBV7-7 with TRBJ1-4; D is possibly TRBD1 (5 bases). Trimming removed 3 bases from V and 7 bases from J, with 12 bases in between. CDR3 length: 14 residues. Germline CDR1 reads SSHAT; CDR2 reads FNYEAQ (reference sequence). CDR3 sequence reads: CASSFRVPGEKLFF. In DNA, the CDR3 is TGTGCCAGCAGCTTCAGGGTGCCGGGTGAAAAACTGTTTTTT.

This clonotype was seen many times. The chain uses TRBV27 and TRBJ1-2, with D unresolved. Trimming removed 0 bases from V and 1 base from J, with 15 bases in between. Germline V gene sequence: CDR1 MNHEY, CDR2 SMNVEV (reference sequence). There are 17 residues in the CDR3. The CDR3 here is CASSLSLRFSHNYGYTF. The CDR3 nucleotides are TGTGCCAGCAGTTTATCCCTCCGGTTTTCCCATAACTATGGCTACACCTTC.

V and J are TRBV25-1 and TRBJ2-6; D call uncertain. The V gene's germline CDR1 is MGHDK and CDR2 SYGVNS. Trimming took off 1 base at V and 1 base at J, with 5 bases between the two ends. This CDR3 region has 15 residues. As DNA, the CDR3 is TGTGCCAGCAGTGAATTGGCTTCTGGGGCCAACGTCCTGACTTTC. Its protein is CASSELASGANVLTF.

The sample holds many counts of this clonotype. This CDR3 is CASSWSERQPQHF. DNA for the CDR3: TGTGCCAGCAGTTGGTCTGAAAGGCAGCCCCAGCATTTT. This rearrangement joins TRBV12-3 or TRBV12-4 to TRBJ1-5, with D uncertain. Trimming pared 4 bases from V and 7 bases from J, leaving 11 bases between. There are 13 residues in the CDR3.

This sequence joins TRBV28 and TRBJ2-7; D possibly uses TRBD1 or TRBD2 (5 bases each). Germline loops: CDR1 MDHEN, CDR2 SYDVKM. Deletions cut 6 bases from V and 3 bases from J, with 12 bases between. The CDR3 length is 13 residues. The DNA for the CDR3 is TGTGCCAGCAGCTTAGGGACGCGCTACGAGCAGTACTTC. Translated, it gives CASSLGTRYEQYF.

This clonotype was seen many times. This chain links TRBV10-3 with TRBJ1-2; D call uncertain. V was cut by 8 bases and J by 7 bases, with 11 bases left in between. This CDR3 is built from 11 residues. The germline CDR1 and CDR2 sequences are ENHRY and SYGVKD. The CDR3 is CAIVPRSGYTF. In DNA, the CDR3 is TGTGCCATCGTTCCGCGGTCTGGCTACACCTTC.

This clonotype was found many times. The chain links TRBV28 to TRBJ2-7; D not certain. CDR1 MDHEN and CDR2 SYDVKM come from the germline V gene. This CDR3 spans 11 amino acids. Deletions cut 10 bases from V and 2 bases from J, with 9 bases between. CDR3 in amino acids: CATPGPYEQYF. The DNA for the CDR3 is TGTGCCACCCCTGGGCCCTACGAGCAGTACTTC.

V usage is TRBV5-1 and J usage is TRBJ2-3, with D possibly matching TRBD1 (6 bases). The germline gives CDR1 SGHRS, CDR2 YFSETQ. CDR3 size: 12 residues. V lost 2 bases and J 5 bases, leaving 6 bases between the germline ends. Here the CDR3 reads CASSLQGDTQYF. In DNA, the CDR3 is TGCGCCAGCAGCTTACAGGGAGATACGCAGTATTTT.

The V call is TRBV29-1, the J call TRBJ2-7; D is undetermined. Between the trimmed V and J ends, which lost 4 bases and 1 base, there was a span of 8 bases. The germline V gene encodes CDR1 SQVTM and CDR2 ANQGSEA. The CDR3 is 12 amino acids. The CDR3 is CSVVVSSYEQYF. DNA of the CDR3: TGCAGCGTTGTTGTTTCTTCCTACGAGCAGTACTTC.

The rearrangement uses TRBV18 and TRBJ2-3, with TRBD2 matching 9 bases. V lost 4 bases and J lost 3; bases outside the gene matches: 5. The CDR3 contains 15 residues. CDR1 is KGHSH and CDR2 is LQKENI in the germline V gene. CDR3 nucleotide sequence: TGTGCCAGCTCACGCCCGGGACTAGCAACAGATACGCAGTATTTT. This encodes CASSRPGLATDTQYF. The complete variable domain, with remaining parts taken from reference TRBV18 and TRBJ2-3, reads NAGVMQNPRHLVRRRGQEARLRCSPMKGHSHVYWYRQLPEEGLKFMVYLQKENIIDESGMPKERFSAEFPKEGPSILRIQQVVRGDSAAYFCASSRPGLATDTQYFGPGTRLTVL.

This clonotype was found many times. V gene TRBV20-1 combines with J gene TRBJ2-1; 10 bases fit TRBD2. Germline V gene lookup returns CDR1 DFQATT and CDR2 SNEGSKA (reference sequence). V lost 2 bases and J lost 0; bases outside the gene matches: 4. This CDR3 is 16 amino acids long. The CDR3: CSARKREGSSYNEQFF. The CDR3 DNA reads TGCAGTGCTAGAAAGCGGGAGGGGAGCTCCTACAATGAGCAGTTCTTC.

In its sample, this clonotype was seen a few times. The gene calls are TRBV7-2 and TRBJ2-3; D remains unclear. CDR1 and CDR2 (germline): SGHTA, FQGNSA. This CDR3 is 14 amino acids long. The V end was cut by 0 bases, the J end by 0 bases, with 4 bases between. CDR3 DNA: TGTGCCAGCAGCTTAGCGTCTAGCACAGATACGCAGTATTTT. The encoded protein is CASSLASSTDTQYF.

This clonotype occurred a few times. This chain joins TRBV6-5 and TRBJ2-1, with D maybe TRBD1 (5 bases). The germline V and J ends were trimmed by 2 bases and 9 bases, with 23 bases remaining between them. Germline CDR1 is MNHEY and CDR2 is SVGAGI. This CDR3 contains 17 residues. CDR3 sequence (DNA): TGTGCCAGCAGTTACGGTCCAAAAGGGGTTCGGGCTAGTGAGCAGTTCTTC. It translates to CASSYGPKGVRASEQFF.

This clonotype was counted a few times. This chain uses TRBV18 with TRBJ2-3, with D hard to call. This CDR3 comprises 13 residues. CDR1 KGHSH and CDR2 LQKENI come from the germline V gene. V was clipped by 0 bases and J by 5 bases, with 6 bases between them. CDR3 loop: CASSPPAGDTQYF. In nucleotides, the CDR3 is TGTGCCAGCTCACCACCAGCTGGAGATACGCAGTATTTT.

The rearrangement uses TRBV7-9 and TRBJ2-1; D is uncertain. The CDR3 loop spans 14 amino acids. From germline, CDR1 is SEHNR and CDR2 FQNEAQ (reference sequence). V lost 3 bases to trimming and J lost 2 bases, with 8 bases between them. The CDR3 reads CASSFLGTYNEQFF. The CDR3 nucleotides read TGTGCCAGCAGCTTTCTGGGCACCTACAATGAGCAGTTCTTC. Combining the CDR3 with reference TRBV7-9 and TRBJ2-1 gives the whole variable domain DTGVSQNPRHKITKRGQNVTFRCDPISEHNRLYWYRQTLGQGPEFLTYFQNEAQLEKSRLLSDRFSAERPKGSFSTLEIQRTEQGDSAMYLCASSFLGTYNEQFFGPGTRLTVL.

This clonotype was seen repeatedly, ten times or more. The chain uses TRBV10-3 and TRBJ2-7; D remains ambiguous. Germline V lookup: CDR1 ENHRY, CDR2 SYGVKD. This CDR3 contains 11 residues. The V gene lost 0 bases and the J gene lost 5 bases, with 2 bases spanning the gap. The CDR3 DNA sequence: TGTGCCATCAGTGAGTCCCACGAGCAGTACTTC. Protein: CAISESHEQYF.

The CDR3 DNA sequence: TGTGCCAGCAGTTCACAGGGGGCCTATCAGCCCCAGCATTTT. Its translation: CASSSQGAYQPQHF. The chain uses TRBV12-3 or TRBV12-4 and TRBJ1-5; TRBD1 matches at 9 bases. The CDR3 extends over 14 amino acids. Trimming at V came to 4 bases and at J to 5 bases, leaving 3 bases not matched to a gene.